The source of this TCR beta chain is a study of blood T cell repertoires in COVID-19. Looking at the study overall: In each case, the material was cDNA or gDNA derived from T cells, B-cell-depleted T cells, or PBMCs.

Recovery among Cohort 3 donors was established by two negative PCRs, clearance, or symptom resolution. Per the original methods: For nucleated cells, counts were estimated from reference gene primer amplification. Method: immunoSEQ multiplex PCR; TCRdb's copy keeps in-frame clones and lacks some. V and J calls and clone size are as listed in that table; D and trimming were resolved from the DNA. The sample records 200,000 or so clones, about four fifths being singletons. This receptor was taken from a man between 60 and 75 years old who had recovered from COVID-19. Sequenced sample: PBMCs or T cells enriched from blood (not recorded which).

The CDR3 DNA reads TGTGCCAGCAGTGGGGACTCGAACACTGAAGCTTTCTTT. This codes for CASSGDSNTEAFF. The chain is built from TRBV2 and TRBJ1-1; maybe TRBD1 (5 bases). V gave up 4 bases and J gave up 1 base, with 7 bases separating them. CDR3 length: 13 residues. CDR1 and CDR2 from the germline V gene are SNHLY and FYNNEI.